This record covers a single TCR beta chain. The assay was immunoSEQ multiplex PCR, and TCRdb's table has in-frame clones only and misses some. The sample comprises around 390,000 clones, approximately 87% of which are singletons, and approximately 9.3% rests with the top ten. Between the trimmed V and J ends, which lost 2 bases and 6 bases, there was a span of 14 bases. This CDR3 is built from 14 residues. CDR1 and CDR2 (germline): MDHEN, SYDVKM. This specimen comes from a study of blood T cell repertoires in COVID-19. The sequence came from a woman aged 45-65 years who had recovered from COVID-19. The J gene is TRBJ2-7, the V gene TRBV28, with a tentative D call TRBD1 (6 bases). The sequenced sample consisted of PBMCs or T cells enriched from blood (not recorded which). CDR3 loop: CASSLGQGIGEQYF. The DNA for the CDR3 is TGTGCCAGCAGTTTAGGGCAGGGGATAGGCGAGCAGTACTTC.